Below, one TCR beta chain is given with its context. This sample is drawn from a study of blood T cell repertoires in COVID-19. The overall study: The analysed material was cDNA or gDNA that came from T cells, B-cell-depleted T cells, or PBMCs.

The V segment lost 1 base and the J segment 0 bases; nucleotides outside the gene matches: 2. CDR3 size: 16 residues. Germline lookup yields CDR1 LGHNA and CDR2 YNFKEQ. The protocol was immunoSEQ multiplex PCR, while the TCRdb copy is restricted to in-frame clones and leaves out a portion. Of about 55,000 clones listed, around 85% are singletons. The V gene is TRBV4-2, the J gene TRBJ2-2, with TRBD1 matching 7 bases. The receptor's source is a human donor in a cohort sampled during active COVID-19. The material sequenced was peripheral blood. The CDR3 DNA sequence: TGTGCCAGCAGCCAAGCCGGGACAGCGAACACCGGGGAGCTGTTTTTT. It codes for CASSQAGTANTGELFF.